A single sample gave rise to the 30 T cell receptor beta chains below, sequenced in a study of regulatory T cells in long-lasting Graves disease. Noted time point: persistent/refractory GD, antithyroid drugs over 5 years with positive TRAb. Scientists built the TCR library using RNA that was extracted from PBMCs. For TCR beta, libraries came from iRepertoire HTBI primers and Arm-PCR of CDR3 regions. One entry per CDR3 protein, called by TCRdb with MiXCR from the multiplex PCR reads. The data contain around 430,000 distinct CDR3 sequences, approximately 22% of them singletons. The source was peripheral blood mononuclear cells (PBMCs), collected when the disease was refractory, from a patient treated with antithyroid drugs. Receptors were obtained from a female donor with Graves disease.

In this sample, this clonotype turned up many times. The chain recombines TRBV12-3 or TRBV12-4 with TRBJ1-2; TRBD1 matches 10 bases. The trim removed 4 bases at V and 7 bases at J, leaving 9 bases unmatched. The CDR3 has 15 residues. The CDR3 loop reads CASSSGTGDAPGYTF. The DNA for the CDR3 is TGTGCCAGCAGTTCCGGGACAGGGGATGCTCCTGGCTACACCTTC.

This clonotype was observed a handful of times. V usage is TRBV28 and J usage is TRBJ2-5, with a weak D call TRBD2 (7 bases). Between the trimmed V and J ends, which lost 7 bases and 4 bases, there was a span of 22 bases. The CDR3 covers 16 residues. Germline values: CDR1 MDHEN, CDR2 SYDVKM. The CDR3 DNA reads as TGTGCCAGCAACCCCCGGCGGGGGCTGGGTGGAGAGACCCAGTACTTC. Its translation is CASNPRRGLGGETQYF.

This clonotype was picked up many times. The rearrangement uses TRBV7-2 and TRBJ2-5, with D perhaps matching TRBD2 (6 bases). V lost 5 bases to trimming and J lost 4 bases, with 20 bases between them. The CDR3 length is 16 residues. Germline V CDR1 and CDR2: SGHTA, FQGNSA. This CDR3 reads CASSNRDWMFRETQYF. CDR3 nucleotide sequence: TGTGCCAGCAGCAACCGGGACTGGATGTTTAGAGAGACCCAGTACTTC.

This clonotype was seen repeatedly, ten times or more. V is TRBV7-2 and J is TRBJ1-2; D is undetermined. Germline loops: CDR1 SGHTA, CDR2 FQGNSA. CDR3 length: 12 amino acids. V was clipped by 4 bases and J by 8 bases, with 11 bases between them. The CDR3 nucleotides read TGTGCCAGCAGCTCAAGGATGGGGGGCTACACCTTC. This codes for CASSSRMGGYTF.

The J gene is TRBJ1-4, the V gene TRBV12-3 or TRBV12-4, with D hard to call. V was pared by 6 bases and J by 10 bases, with 18 bases between. CDR3 size: 14 residues. The CDR3 region has the DNA TGTGCCAGCAGCCCCACGGCGGGGTCAGGAAAACTGTTTTTT. The encoded protein is CASSPTAGSGKLFF.

About this clonotype: It may be a read error: a sequence one base away is much more abundant. V gene TRBV6-2 or TRBV6-3 combines with J gene TRBJ1-5, with TRBD1 as a possible D gene (6 bases). V lost 7 bases to trimming and J lost 2 bases, with 12 bases between them. Germline CDR1 MNHEY, CDR2 SVGEGT. This CDR3 region has 14 residues. CDR3 protein: CASIRTEGNQPQHF. The DNA for the CDR3 is TGTGCCAGCATAAGGACAGAGGGCAATCAGCCCCAGCATTTT.

This clonotype was counted only a few times. The rearrangement links TRBV7-8 to TRBJ2-7; 11 positions agree with TRBD2. Germline trimming cut 5 bases from V and 1 base from J; bases unmatched to any gene: 7. CDR1 is SGHVS, CDR2 FQNEAQ, per germline. The CDR3 covers 16 residues. CDR3 sequence (DNA): TGTGCCAGCAGCCCCTCCGGGACTAGCGGTTCCTACGAGCAGTACTTC. Protein: CASSPSGTSGSYEQYF.

This clonotype was seen many times. This rearrangement joins TRBV7-3 to TRBJ1-1, with D maybe TRBD1 (6 bases). The CDR3 runs 13 residues. The V gene's germline CDR1 is SGHTA and CDR2 FQGTGA. V was cut by 1 base and J by 10 bases, with 13 bases left in between. DNA for the CDR3: TGTGCCAGCAGCTTAAGAAGGGGGGAAGGAGCTTTCTTT. This translates into CASSLRRGEGAFF.

The V call is TRBV7-9, the J call TRBJ1-4; D is unclear. The germline V gene has CDR1 SEHNR and CDR2 FQNEAQ (reference sequence). The V end was cut by 1 base, the J end by 6 bases, with 12 bases between. CDR3 length equals 15 residues. The CDR3 reads CASSLGVRSDEKLFF. Here the CDR3 DNA reads TGTGCCAGCAGCTTAGGTGTCCGCAGTGATGAAAAACTGTTTTTT.

This clonotype has a count of ten or more. The V call is TRBV2, the J call TRBJ1-2, with no clear D. The CDR3 loop spans 12 amino acids. V lost 4 bases and J lost 3, with 6 bases in between. Germline-derived CDR1 and CDR2 are SNHLY and FYNNEI. The DNA of the CDR3 is TGTGCCAGCAGTGTGACGGACTATGGCTACACCTTC. Encoded protein: CASSVTDYGYTF.

This clonotype came up many times. The V and J genes are TRBV6-1 and TRBJ2-6; perhaps TRBD2 as D (5 bases). Germline assignment: CDR1 MNHNS and CDR2 SASEGT. V shed 6 bases and J shed 0 bases, with 12 bases lying between them. The CDR3 loop spans 16 amino acids. The CDR3 sequence is CASRLPGSSGANVLTF. CDR3 in DNA: TGTGCCAGCAGACTCCCGGGGAGCTCTGGGGCCAACGTCCTGACTTTC.

This clonotype was seen more than once but under ten times. V and J are TRBV20-1 and TRBJ1-5, with TRBD1 matching over 8 bases. The length of the CDR3 is 14 residues. After removal of 6 bases from V and 8 bases from J, the junction contained 12 bases not matched to a gene. Germline CDR1 DFQATT, CDR2 SNEGSKA (reference sequence). CDR3 in DNA: TGCAGTGCCATTACCAGGGGGCGTATGGAGCCCCAGCATTTT. Translating it yields CSAITRGRMEPQHF.

This clonotype was recorded many times. The CDR3 here is CSVFYPTGLDTEAFF. As DNA, the CDR3 is TGCAGCGTCTTTTACCCGACAGGGTTGGACACTGAAGCTTTCTTT. The V gene is TRBV29-1, the J gene TRBJ1-1; 7 bases are a match to TRBD1. V lost 6 bases and J lost 3; bases outside the gene matches: 13. Germline V lookup: CDR1 SQVTM, CDR2 ANQGSEA. This CDR3 is built from 15 residues.

V and J are TRBV4-1 and TRBJ1-2; 7 bases are a match to TRBD1. Trimming at V came to 2 bases and at J to 2 bases, leaving 2 bases not matched to a gene. The CDR3 has 14 residues. CDR1 and CDR2 from the germline V gene are MGHRA and YSYEKL. Here the CDR3 DNA reads TGCGCCAGCAGCCAACCGACAGGGAACTATGGCTACACCTTC. Protein product: CASSQPTGNYGYTF.

The sample holds a few counts of this clonotype. The CDR3 spells CASSDSGGEFYGYTF. The CDR3 bases are TGTGCCAGCAGCGATTCAGGGGGCGAGTTCTATGGCTACACCTTC. V usage is TRBV9 and J usage is TRBJ1-2; the match to TRBD1 covers 8 bases. The length of the CDR3 is 15 residues. V was pared by 3 bases and J by 4 bases, with 8 bases of the junction left unmatched. CDR1 is SGDLS, CDR2 YYNGEE, per germline.

This clonotype was observed many times. CDR3 in amino acids: CSARSMEGYGYTF. CDR3 bases: TGCAGTGCTCGTTCGATGGAGGGCTATGGCTACACCTTC. The V call is TRBV20-1, the J call TRBJ1-2; D is ambiguous. This CDR3 spans 13 amino acids. The germline V gene encodes CDR1 DFQATT and CDR2 SNEGSKA (reference sequence). Deletions cut 5 bases from V and 4 bases from J, with 14 bases between.

V usage is TRBV15 and J usage is TRBJ2-7; TRBD1 aligns across 8 bases. The V gene end was trimmed by 5 bases and the J gene end by 3 bases; junction bases not matched to a gene: 6. This CDR3 has 14 residues. Germline CDR1 LNHNV, CDR2 YYDKDF (reference sequence). The chain's CDR3 is CATSPRTGNYEQYF. The CDR3 bases are TGTGCCACCAGCCCTAGGACAGGGAACTACGAGCAGTACTTC.

The chain uses TRBV4-1 and TRBJ1-5; D not resolved. CDR3 length equals 14 residues. The germline V gene encodes CDR1 MGHRA and CDR2 YSYEKL. V was cut by 0 bases and J by 8 bases, with 11 bases left in between. The CDR3 spells CASSQDRRHEPQHF. The CDR3 coding sequence is TGCGCCAGCAGCCAAGATAGGAGGCACGAGCCCCAGCATTTT.

The chain recombines TRBV12-3 or TRBV12-4 with TRBJ2-6; possible D gene TRBD1, 5 bases. V was trimmed by 5 bases and J by 0 bases, leaving 14 bases between them. CDR3 length: 17 residues. CDR3: CASSLQGYNSGANVLTF. The DNA of the CDR3 is TGTGCCAGCAGTCTGCAGGGTTATAACTCTGGGGCCAACGTCCTGACTTTC.

This clonotype has just a few counts. V is TRBV19 and J is TRBJ2-7, with 9 bases that match TRBD1. The CDR3 contains 14 residues. Germline V gene lookup returns CDR1 LNHDA and CDR2 SQIVND (reference sequence). V trimming: 7 bases; J trimming: 0 bases; junction bases outside the gene matches: 4. CDR3 loop: CASTGTGSSYEQYF. CDR3 bases: TGTGCCAGTACCGGGACAGGGAGCTCCTACGAGCAGTACTTC.

The sample holds many counts of this clonotype. The V and J genes are TRBV27 and TRBJ1-1; unclear D gene. In germline, CDR1 is MNHEY, CDR2 SMNVEV (reference sequence). The CDR3 is made up of 15 amino acids. CDR3 DNA sequence: TGTCCTAAAGGGTGGCGGGTGGGTGCGAACACTGAAGCTTTCTTT. Protein sequence: CPKGWRVGANTEAFF.

In this sample, this clonotype turned up many times. The rearrangement joins TRBV29-1 to TRBJ1-4; 8 bases fit TRBD1. Germline V gene sequence: CDR1 SQVTM, CDR2 ANQGSEA. J gave up 7 bases and V 3 bases, and 7 bases lay outside the gene matches. The CDR3 runs 14 residues. The CDR3 here is CSVESTGGSEKLFF. DNA of the CDR3: TGCAGCGTTGAGAGCACAGGGGGTAGTGAAAAACTGTTTTTT. The whole variable domain, filled in from reference TRBV29-1 and TRBJ1-4, reads SAVISQKPSRDICQRGTSLTIQCQVDSQVTMMFWYRQQPGQSLTLIATANQGSEATYESGFVIDKFPISRPNLTFSTLTVSNMSPEDSSIYLCSVESTGGSEKLFFGSGTQLSVL.

This clonotype was counted many times. This chain links TRBV12-3 or TRBV12-4 with TRBJ2-2, with D unresolved. V lost 8 bases and J 7 bases, leaving 5 bases between the germline ends. The CDR3 is made up of 10 amino acids. CDR3 DNA sequence: TGTGCCAGCTACGGCGGGGAGCTGTTTTTT. Amino acids: CASYGGELFF.

This clonotype was observed many times. The rearrangement uses TRBV28 and TRBJ2-7, with TRBD1 identical over 8 bases. In germline, CDR1 is MDHEN, CDR2 SYDVKM. Trimming cost V 6 bases and J 9 bases; bases outside gene matches: 7. The CDR3 contains 12 residues. The CDR3 DNA follows: TGTGCCAGCAGCGATCCAGGGGGCATGCAGTACTTC. Protein product: CASSDPGGMQYF.

The sample holds a few counts of this clonotype. The V call is TRBV20-1, the J call TRBJ2-1, with 13 positions matching TRBD2. The CDR3 runs to 14 residues. V trimming: 5 bases; J trimming: 7 bases; junction bases outside the gene matches: 5. Looked up from germline, CDR1 is DFQATT and CDR2 is SNEGSKA (reference sequence). The CDR3 spells CSAARLAGGNEQFF. CDR3 in DNA: TGCAGTGCTGCTCGACTAGCGGGAGGTAATGAGCAGTTCTTC.

This clonotype was detected only a few times. This may arise from a read error, as a much more abundant clone is one base away. The CDR3 DNA reads TGTGCCAGCAGTTTACCCGGACCGGAGAAACGAACTAATGGAAAACTGTTTTTT. Its translation is CASSLPGPEKRTNGKLFF. V usage is TRBV28 and J usage is TRBJ1-4, with D unresolved. The CDR3 has 18 residues. Per the germline V gene, CDR1 is MDHEN and CDR2 is SYDVKM. The full variable domain, rest sourced from reference TRBV28 and TRBJ1-4, is DVKVTQSSRYLVKRTGEKVFLECVQDMDHENMFWYRQDPGLGLRLIYFSYDVKMKEKGDIPEGYSVSREKKERFSLILESASTNQTSMYLCASSLPGPEKRTNGKLFFGSGTQLSVL.

This clonotype has a count of ten or more. The chain uses TRBV6-1 and TRBJ1-1; D is unclear. Per germline, CDR1 MNHNS and CDR2 SASEGT. V shed 7 bases and J shed 3 bases, with 12 bases lying between them. The CDR3 has 13 residues. In DNA, the CDR3 is TGTGCCAGCATCTTCAGCCTACACACTGAAGCTTTCTTT. It codes for CASIFSLHTEAFF.

This chain joins TRBV7-9 and TRBJ1-2; D perhaps matches TRBD1 (5 bases). Trimming removed 10 bases from V and 2 bases from J, with 14 bases in between. CDR3 length: 13 residues. The germline V gene has CDR1 SEHNR and CDR2 FQNEAQ (reference sequence). In nucleotides, the CDR3 is TGTGCCACCCAACGGGGCACCAACTATGGCTACACCTTC. It is translated as CATQRGTNYGYTF.

This clonotype has ten or more counts. This chain joins TRBV29-1 and TRBJ1-1; TRBD1 is a possible D gene (5 bases). V was shortened by 6 bases and J by 7 bases, with 15 bases between the two germline ends. Germline-derived CDR1 and CDR2 are SQVTM and ANQGSEA. This CDR3 region has 12 residues. This chain's CDR3 is CSVVDRRGEAFF. The CDR3 DNA reads TGCAGCGTCGTGGACCGAAGGGGTGAAGCTTTCTTT. Complete variable domain (other parts from reference TRBV29-1 and TRBJ1-1): SAVISQKPSRDICQRGTSLTIQCQVDSQVTMMFWYRQQPGQSLTLIATANQGSEATYESGFVIDKFPISRPNLTFSTLTVSNMSPEDSSIYLCSVVDRRGEAFFGQGTRLTVV.

This clonotype was observed many times. The rearrangement links TRBV20-1 to TRBJ2-7, with TRBD1 matching over 9 bases. The CDR3 covers 14 residues. The germline gives CDR1 DFQATT, CDR2 SNEGSKA (reference sequence). V lost 3 bases and J lost 5; bases outside the gene matches: 8. The CDR3 region has the DNA TGCAGTGCTAGTGAGGGACAGGGTTGGGACGAGCAGTACTTC. It encodes CSASEGQGWDEQYF.